This TCR beta chain comes out of a study of shared clonotypes between healthy human individuals. Study-level information: A donor's plate count was three for CD4 naive and three for CD4 memory; CD8 naive had two and CD8 memory one.

General study findings and limits: It was only blood that was sampled, and tissue repertoires likely differ.

On this clone: The target antigen is unknown.

Assay used: immunoSEQ multiplex PCR; TCRdb lists only in-frame clones, some missing. The sample shows roughly 2.1 million clones, approximately 94% of them seen only once. Naive CD8 cells lacked CD45RO, underwent positive selection for CCR7 and left out terminally differentiated effector memory CD45RA+ cells. CDR3 length equals 18 residues. Germline V CDR1 and CDR2: SGDLS, YYNGEE. V was clipped by 0 bases and J by 3 bases; unmatched bases: 8. J is TRBJ2-3 and V is TRBV9; 12 bases match TRBD2. Sequencing used naive CD8+ T cells from PBMCs. The sequence was obtained from a man younger than 35 in good health. Some clones in this sample may be carry-over from other donors' samples. The CDR3 DNA sequence: TGTGCCAGCAGCGTAGACCCCAAGACTAGCGGGAGAACAGATACGCAGTATTTT. Its translation: CASSVDPKTSGRTDTQYF.